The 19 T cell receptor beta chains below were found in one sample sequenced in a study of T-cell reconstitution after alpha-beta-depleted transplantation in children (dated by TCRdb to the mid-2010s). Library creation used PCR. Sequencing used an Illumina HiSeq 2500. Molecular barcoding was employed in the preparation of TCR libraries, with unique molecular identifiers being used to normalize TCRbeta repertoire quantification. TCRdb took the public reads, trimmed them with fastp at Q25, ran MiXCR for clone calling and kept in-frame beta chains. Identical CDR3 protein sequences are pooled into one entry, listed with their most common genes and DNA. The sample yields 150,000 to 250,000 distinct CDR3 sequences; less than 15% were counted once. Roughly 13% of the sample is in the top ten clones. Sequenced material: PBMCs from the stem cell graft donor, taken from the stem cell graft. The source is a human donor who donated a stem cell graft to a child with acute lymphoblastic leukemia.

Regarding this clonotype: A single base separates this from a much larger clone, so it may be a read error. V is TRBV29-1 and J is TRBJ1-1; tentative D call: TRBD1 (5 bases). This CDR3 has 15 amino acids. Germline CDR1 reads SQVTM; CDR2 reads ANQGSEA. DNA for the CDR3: TGCAGCGTTGTGTTACACAGGACATCGAACGCTGAAGCTTTCTTT. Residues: CSVVLHRTSNAEAFF. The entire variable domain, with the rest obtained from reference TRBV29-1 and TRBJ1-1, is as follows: SAVISQKPSRDICQRGTSLTIQCQVDSQVTMMFWYRQQPGQSLTLIATANQGSEATYESGFVIDKFPISRPNLTFSTLTVSNMSPEDSSIYLCSVVLHRTSNAEAFFGQGTRLTVV.

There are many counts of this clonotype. The CDR3 DNA reads TGCAGCGTTCATGGACAGGACGGCTACACCTTC. Amino acid sequence: CSVHGQDGYTF. The chain couples TRBV29-1 to TRBJ1-2, with TRBD1 matching over 7 bases. The germline V gene encodes CDR1 SQVTM and CDR2 ANQGSEA. CDR3 length: 11 amino acids. Unmatched junction bases numbered 5, after V lost 5 bases and J lost 8 bases.

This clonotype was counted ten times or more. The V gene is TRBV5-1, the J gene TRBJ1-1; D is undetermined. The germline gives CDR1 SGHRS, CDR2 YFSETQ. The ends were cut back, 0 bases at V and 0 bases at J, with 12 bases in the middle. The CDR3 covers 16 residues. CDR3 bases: TGCGCCAGCAGCTTGGGGGCAGAGACCATGAACACTGAAGCTTTCTTT. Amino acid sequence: CASSLGAETMNTEAFF.

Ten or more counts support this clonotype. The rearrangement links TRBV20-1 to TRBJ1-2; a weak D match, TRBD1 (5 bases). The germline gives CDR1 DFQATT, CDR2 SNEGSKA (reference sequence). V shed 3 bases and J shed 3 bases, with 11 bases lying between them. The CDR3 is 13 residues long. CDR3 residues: CSASRERDYGYTF. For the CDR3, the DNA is TGCAGTGCTAGCAGGGAGAGGGACTATGGCTACACCTTC.

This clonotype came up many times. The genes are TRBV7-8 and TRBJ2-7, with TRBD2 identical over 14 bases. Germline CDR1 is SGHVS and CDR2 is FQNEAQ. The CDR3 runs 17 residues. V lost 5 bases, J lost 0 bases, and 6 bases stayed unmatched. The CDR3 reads CASSAGLAGVPSYEQYF. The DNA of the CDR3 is TGTGCCAGCAGCGCGGGACTAGCGGGAGTTCCCTCCTACGAGCAGTACTTC.

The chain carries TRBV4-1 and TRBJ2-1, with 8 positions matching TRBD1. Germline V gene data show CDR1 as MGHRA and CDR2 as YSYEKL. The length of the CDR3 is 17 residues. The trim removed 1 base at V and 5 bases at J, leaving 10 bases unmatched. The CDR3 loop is CASSQGLKGTGNNEQFF. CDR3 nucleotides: TGCGCCAGCAGCCAAGGATTAAAGGGGACAGGTAACAATGAGCAGTTCTTC.

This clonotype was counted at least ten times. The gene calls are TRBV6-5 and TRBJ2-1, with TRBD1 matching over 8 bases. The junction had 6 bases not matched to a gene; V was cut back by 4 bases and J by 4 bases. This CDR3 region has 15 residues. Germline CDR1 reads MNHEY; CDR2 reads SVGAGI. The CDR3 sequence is CASSSTDREYNEQFF. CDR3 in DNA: TGTGCCAGCAGTTCTACGGACAGGGAGTACAATGAGCAGTTCTTC.

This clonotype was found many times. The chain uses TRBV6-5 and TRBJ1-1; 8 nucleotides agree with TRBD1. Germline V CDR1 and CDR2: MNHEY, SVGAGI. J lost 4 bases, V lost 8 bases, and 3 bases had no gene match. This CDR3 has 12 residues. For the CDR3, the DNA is TGTGCCAGCTACAGGGGGAGCACTGAAGCTTTCTTT. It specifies CASYRGSTEAFF.

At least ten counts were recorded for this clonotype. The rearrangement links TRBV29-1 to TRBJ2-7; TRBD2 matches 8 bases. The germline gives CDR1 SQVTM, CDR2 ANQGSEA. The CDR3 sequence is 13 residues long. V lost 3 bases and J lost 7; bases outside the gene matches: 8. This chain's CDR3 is CSVDISGSGEQYF. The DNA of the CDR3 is TGCAGCGTTGATATCAGCGGGAGTGGAGAGCAGTACTTC.

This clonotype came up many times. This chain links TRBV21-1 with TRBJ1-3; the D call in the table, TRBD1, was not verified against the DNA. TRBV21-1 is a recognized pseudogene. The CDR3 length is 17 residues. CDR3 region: CASSKIKTACSGNTIYF. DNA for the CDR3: TGTGCCAGCAGCAAGATAAAGACAGCATGCTCTGGAAACACCATATATTTT.

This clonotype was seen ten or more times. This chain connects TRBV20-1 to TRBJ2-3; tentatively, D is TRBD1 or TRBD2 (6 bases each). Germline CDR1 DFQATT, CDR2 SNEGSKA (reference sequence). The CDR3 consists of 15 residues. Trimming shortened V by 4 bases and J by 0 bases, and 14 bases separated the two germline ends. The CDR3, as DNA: TGCAGTGCTAAAGGGGGGTTCACTAGCACAGATACGCAGTATTTT. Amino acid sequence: CSAKGGFTSTDTQYF.

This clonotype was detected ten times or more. The chain's CDR3 is CASRYSLSSGELFF. CDR3 nucleotide sequence: TGTGCCAGCAGATATAGCCTTTCGTCCGGGGAGCTGTTTTTT. The chain combines TRBV6-5 with TRBJ2-2; D is ambiguous. Germline CDR1 and CDR2: MNHEY and SVGAGI. The CDR3 extends over 14 amino acids. V dropped 6 bases and J dropped 6 bases, with 14 bases sitting between them.

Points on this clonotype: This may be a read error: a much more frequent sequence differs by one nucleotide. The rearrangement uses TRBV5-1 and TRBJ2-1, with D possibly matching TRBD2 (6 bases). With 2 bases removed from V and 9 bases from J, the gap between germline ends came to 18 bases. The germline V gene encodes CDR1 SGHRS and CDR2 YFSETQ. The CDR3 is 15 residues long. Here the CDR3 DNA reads TGCGCCAGCAGCTTACTAGCCGAGTCCCTAATTGAGCAGTTCTTC. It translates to CASSLLAESLIEQFF.

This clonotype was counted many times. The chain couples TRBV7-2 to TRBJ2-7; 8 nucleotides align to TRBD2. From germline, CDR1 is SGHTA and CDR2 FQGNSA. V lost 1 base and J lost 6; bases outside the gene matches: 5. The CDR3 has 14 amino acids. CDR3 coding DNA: TGTGCCAGCAGCTTAGGGGGCGGGAGGTCCGAGCAGTACTTC. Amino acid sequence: CASSLGGGRSEQYF.

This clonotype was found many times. The DNA of the CDR3 is TGCGCCAGCAGCTTGGAAGGGACTACCATCAATGAGCAGTTCTTC. Protein: CASSLEGTTINEQFF. The chain joins TRBV5-1 to TRBJ2-1; 7 bases fit TRBD2. Germline CDR1 and CDR2: SGHRS and YFSETQ. V lost 0 bases and J lost 6; bases outside the gene matches: 6. The CDR3 has 15 residues.

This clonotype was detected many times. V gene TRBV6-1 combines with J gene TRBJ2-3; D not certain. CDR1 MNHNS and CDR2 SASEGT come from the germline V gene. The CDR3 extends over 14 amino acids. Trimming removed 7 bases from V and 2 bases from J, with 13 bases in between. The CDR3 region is CASNKGILTDTQYF. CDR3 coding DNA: TGTGCCAGCAACAAGGGAATTCTCACAGATACGCAGTATTTT.

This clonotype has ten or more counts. CDR3 amino acids: CASSLGLGGINTDTQYF. In nucleotides, the CDR3 is TGCGCCAGCAGCTTGGGATTGGGCGGCATCAACACAGATACGCAGTATTTT. The chain is built from TRBV5-1 and TRBJ2-3; D remains ambiguous. CDR3 length: 17 residues. V gave up 0 bases and J gave up 2 bases, with 16 bases separating them. Germline CDR1 reads SGHRS; CDR2 reads YFSETQ.

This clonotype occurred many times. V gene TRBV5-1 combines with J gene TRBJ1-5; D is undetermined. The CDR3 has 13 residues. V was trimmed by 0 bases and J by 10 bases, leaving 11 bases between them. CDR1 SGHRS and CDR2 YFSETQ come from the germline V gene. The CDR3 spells CASSLEDAGPQHF. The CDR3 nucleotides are TGCGCCAGCAGCTTGGAGGATGCAGGACCCCAGCATTTT.

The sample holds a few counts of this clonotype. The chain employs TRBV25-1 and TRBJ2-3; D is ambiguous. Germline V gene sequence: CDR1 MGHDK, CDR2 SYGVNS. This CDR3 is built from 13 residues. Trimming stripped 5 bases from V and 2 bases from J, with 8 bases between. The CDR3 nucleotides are TGTGCCAGCAGTAATCGGAACACAGATACGCAGTATTTT. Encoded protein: CASSNRNTDTQYF.